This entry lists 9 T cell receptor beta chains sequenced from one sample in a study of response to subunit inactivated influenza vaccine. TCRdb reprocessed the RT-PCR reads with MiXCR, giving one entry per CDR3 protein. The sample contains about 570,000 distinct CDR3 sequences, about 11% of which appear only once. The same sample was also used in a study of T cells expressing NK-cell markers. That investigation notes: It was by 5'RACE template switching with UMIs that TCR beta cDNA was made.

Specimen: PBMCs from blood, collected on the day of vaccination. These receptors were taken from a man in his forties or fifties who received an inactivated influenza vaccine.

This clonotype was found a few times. This CDR3 is CSAPGGHQETQYF. Written as DNA, the CDR3 is TGCAGTGCCCCGGGGGGGCATCAAGAGACCCAGTACTTC. The chain recombines TRBV20-1 with TRBJ2-5, with 8 positions matching TRBD2. The CDR3 runs 13 residues. The V gene's germline CDR1 is DFQATT and CDR2 SNEGSKA (reference sequence). V shed 6 bases, J shed 2 bases, and the junction held 5 bases outside the gene matches.

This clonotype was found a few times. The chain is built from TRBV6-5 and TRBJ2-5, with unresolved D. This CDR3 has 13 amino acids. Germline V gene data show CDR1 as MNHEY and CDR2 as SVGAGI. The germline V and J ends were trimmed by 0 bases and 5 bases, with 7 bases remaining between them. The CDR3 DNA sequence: TGTGCCAGCAGTTACTCACGTTGGGAGACCCAGTACTTC. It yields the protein CASSYSRWETQYF.

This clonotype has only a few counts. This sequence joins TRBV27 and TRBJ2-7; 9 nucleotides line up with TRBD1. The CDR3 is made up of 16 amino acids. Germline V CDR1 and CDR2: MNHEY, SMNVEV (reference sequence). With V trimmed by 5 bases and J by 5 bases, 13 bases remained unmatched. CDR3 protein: CASSKRSGTGLHEQYF. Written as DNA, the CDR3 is TGTGCCAGCAGTAAAAGATCCGGGACAGGGTTGCACGAGCAGTACTTC.

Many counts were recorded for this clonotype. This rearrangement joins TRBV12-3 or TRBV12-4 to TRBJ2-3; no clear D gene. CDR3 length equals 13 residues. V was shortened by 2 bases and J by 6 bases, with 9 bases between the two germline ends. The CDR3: CASSLLGADTQYF. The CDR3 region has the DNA TGTGCCAGCAGTTTACTGGGCGCTGATACGCAGTATTTT.

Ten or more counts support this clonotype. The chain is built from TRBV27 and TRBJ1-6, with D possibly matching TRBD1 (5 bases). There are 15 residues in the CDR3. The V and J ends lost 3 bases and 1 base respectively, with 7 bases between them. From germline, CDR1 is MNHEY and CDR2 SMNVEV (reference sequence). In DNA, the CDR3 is TGTGCCAGCAGTTTCGGGGGGTCCTATAATTCACCCCTCCACTTT. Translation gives CASSFGGSYNSPLHF.

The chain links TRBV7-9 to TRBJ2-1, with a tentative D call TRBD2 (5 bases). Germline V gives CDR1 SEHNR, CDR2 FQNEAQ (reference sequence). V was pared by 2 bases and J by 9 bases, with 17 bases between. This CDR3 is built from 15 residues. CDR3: CASSLRSELVGEQFF. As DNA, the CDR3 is TGTGCCAGCAGCTTAAGAAGCGAACTAGTAGGTGAGCAGTTCTTC.

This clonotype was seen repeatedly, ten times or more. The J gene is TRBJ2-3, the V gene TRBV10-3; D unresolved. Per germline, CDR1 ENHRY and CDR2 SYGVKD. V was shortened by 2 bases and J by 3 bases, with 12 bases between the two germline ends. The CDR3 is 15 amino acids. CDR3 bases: TGTGCCATCAGTGAGGTAGGGCCAACTACAGATACGCAGTATTTT. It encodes CAISEVGPTTDTQYF.

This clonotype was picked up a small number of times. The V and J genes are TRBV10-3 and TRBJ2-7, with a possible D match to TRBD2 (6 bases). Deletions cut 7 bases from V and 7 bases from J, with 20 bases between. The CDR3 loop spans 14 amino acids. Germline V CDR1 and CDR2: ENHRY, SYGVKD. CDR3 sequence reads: CAIMSSGRLGEQYF. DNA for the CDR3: TGTGCCATCATGAGTAGCGGACGCCTGGGTGAGCAGTACTTC.

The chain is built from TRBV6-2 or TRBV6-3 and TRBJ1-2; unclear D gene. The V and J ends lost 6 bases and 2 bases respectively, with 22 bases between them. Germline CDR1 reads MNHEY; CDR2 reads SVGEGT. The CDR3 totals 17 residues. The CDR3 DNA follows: TGTGCCAGCAGCTACACTACCCGCGACAAACCGAACTATGGCTACACCTTC. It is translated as CASSYTTRDKPNYGYTF.